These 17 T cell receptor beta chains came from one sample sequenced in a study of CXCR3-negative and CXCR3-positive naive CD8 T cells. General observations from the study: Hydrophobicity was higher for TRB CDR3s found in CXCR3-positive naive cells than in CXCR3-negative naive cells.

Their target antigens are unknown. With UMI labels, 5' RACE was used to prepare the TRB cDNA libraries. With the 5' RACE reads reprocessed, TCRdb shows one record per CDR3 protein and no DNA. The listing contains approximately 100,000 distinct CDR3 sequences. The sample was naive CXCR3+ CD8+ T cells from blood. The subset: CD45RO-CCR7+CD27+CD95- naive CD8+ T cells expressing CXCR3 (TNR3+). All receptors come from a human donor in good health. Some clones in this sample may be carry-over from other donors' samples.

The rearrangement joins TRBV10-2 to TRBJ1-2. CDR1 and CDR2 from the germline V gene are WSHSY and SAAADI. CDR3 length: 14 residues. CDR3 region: CASSEWVGEYGYTF.

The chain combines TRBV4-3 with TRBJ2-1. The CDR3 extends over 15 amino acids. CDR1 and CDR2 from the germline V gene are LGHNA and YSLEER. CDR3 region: CASSQVSSGYNEQFF.

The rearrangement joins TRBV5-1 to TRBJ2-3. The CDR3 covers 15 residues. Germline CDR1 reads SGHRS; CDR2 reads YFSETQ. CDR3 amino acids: CASSPTMAESDTQYF.

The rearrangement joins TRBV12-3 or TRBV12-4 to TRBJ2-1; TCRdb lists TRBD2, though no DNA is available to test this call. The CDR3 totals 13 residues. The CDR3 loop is CASLSGMGNEQFF.

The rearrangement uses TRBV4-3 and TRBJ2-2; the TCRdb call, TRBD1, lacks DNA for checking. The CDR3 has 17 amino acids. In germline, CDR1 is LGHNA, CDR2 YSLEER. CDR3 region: CASSQALGQSSTGELFF.

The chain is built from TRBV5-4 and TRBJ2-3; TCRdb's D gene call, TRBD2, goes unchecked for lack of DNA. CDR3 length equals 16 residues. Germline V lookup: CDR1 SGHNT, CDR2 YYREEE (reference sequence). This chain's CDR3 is CASSYRGLAQADTQYF.

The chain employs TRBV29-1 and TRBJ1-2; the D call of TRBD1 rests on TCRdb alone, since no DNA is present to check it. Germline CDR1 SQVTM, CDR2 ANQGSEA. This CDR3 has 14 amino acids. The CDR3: CSVEPTESNYGYTF. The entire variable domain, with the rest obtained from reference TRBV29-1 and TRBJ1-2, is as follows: SAVISQKPSRDICQRGTSLTIQCQVDSQVTMMFWYRQQPGQSLTLIATANQGSEATYESGFVIDKFPISRPNLTFSTLTVSNMSPEDSSIYLCSVEPTESNYGYTFGSGTRLTVV.

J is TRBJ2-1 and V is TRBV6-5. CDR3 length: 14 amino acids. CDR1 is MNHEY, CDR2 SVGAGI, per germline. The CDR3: CASGYPSSYNEQFF.

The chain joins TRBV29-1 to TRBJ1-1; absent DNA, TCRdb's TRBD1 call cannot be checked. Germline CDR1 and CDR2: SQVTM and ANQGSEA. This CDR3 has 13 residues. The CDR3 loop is CSVEGTGYAEAFF.

CDR3 region: CATSRDFMRAVGFEQYF. The gene calls are TRBV15 and TRBJ2-7; TCRdb's assignment of TRBD2 cannot be checked, as there is no DNA. The germline V gene has CDR1 LNHNV and CDR2 YYDKDF (reference sequence). The CDR3 totals 17 residues.

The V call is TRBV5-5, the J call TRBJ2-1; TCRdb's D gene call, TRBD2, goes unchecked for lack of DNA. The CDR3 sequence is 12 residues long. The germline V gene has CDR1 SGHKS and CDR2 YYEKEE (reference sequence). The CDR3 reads CASSYSGNEQFF.

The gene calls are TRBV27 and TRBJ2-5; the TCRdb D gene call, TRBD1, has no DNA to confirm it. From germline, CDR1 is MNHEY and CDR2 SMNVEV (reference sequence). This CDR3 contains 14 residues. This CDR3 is CASSLTGTESSQYF.

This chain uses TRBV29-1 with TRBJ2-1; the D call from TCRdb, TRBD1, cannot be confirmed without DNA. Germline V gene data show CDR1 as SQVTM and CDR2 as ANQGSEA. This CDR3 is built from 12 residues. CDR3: CSVAGTSAEQFF.

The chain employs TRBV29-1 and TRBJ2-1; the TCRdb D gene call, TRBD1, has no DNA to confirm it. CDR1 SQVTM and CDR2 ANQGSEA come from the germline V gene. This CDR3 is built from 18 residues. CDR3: CSVGAGQALAGQNNEQFF.

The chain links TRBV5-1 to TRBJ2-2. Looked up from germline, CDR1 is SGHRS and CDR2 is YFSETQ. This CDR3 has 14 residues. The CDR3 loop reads CASSLDGESGELFF.

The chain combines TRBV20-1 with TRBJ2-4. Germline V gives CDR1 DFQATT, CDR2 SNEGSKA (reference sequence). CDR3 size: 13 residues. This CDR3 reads CSARSVTKNIQYF.

The CDR3 is CRVGRMNTEAFF. The chain has TRBV29-1 and TRBJ1-1. Germline V gene data show CDR1 as SQVTM and CDR2 as ANQGSEA. The CDR3 contains 12 residues.